This TCR beta chain was sequenced during a study of radiotherapy plus CTLA-4 blockade in lung cancer. Data came from immunoSEQ multiplex PCR; TCRdb stores just in-frame clones and leaves some out. The sample gives 50,000 or so clones, nearly 90% of which show up once; 6% to 8% is in the top ten. Losses at the gene ends were 6 bases for V and 4 bases for J; bases not matched to a gene: 1. Looked up from germline, CDR1 is MNHEY and CDR2 is SMNVEV (reference sequence). There are 13 residues in the CDR3. Comment on this clone: The same CDR3 arises from other DNA sequences in this sample as well.

The source was peripheral blood, collected from a patient treated with radiotherapy plus ipilimumab. The clonotype was recovered from a human donor with non-small cell lung cancer whose response to radiotherapy plus ipilimumab could not be evaluated. This sequence joins TRBV27 and TRBJ2-7; 12 nucleotides match TRBD2. CDR3 amino acids: CASRTSGSYEQYF. In nucleotides, the CDR3 is TGTGCCAGCAGGACTAGCGGGAGTTACGAGCAGTACTTC.